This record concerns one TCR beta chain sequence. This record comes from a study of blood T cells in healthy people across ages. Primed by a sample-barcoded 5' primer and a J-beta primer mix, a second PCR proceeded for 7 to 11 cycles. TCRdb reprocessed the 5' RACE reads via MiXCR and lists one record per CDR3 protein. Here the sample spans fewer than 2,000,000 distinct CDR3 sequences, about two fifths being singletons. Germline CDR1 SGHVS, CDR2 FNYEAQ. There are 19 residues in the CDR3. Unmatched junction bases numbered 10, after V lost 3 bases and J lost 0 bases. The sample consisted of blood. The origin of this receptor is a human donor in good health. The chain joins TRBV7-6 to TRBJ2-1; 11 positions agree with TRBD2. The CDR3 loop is CASSFGTSGPTSSYNEQFF. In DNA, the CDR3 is TGTGCCAGCAGCTTTGGGACTAGCGGACCCACCAGCTCCTACAATGAGCAGTTCTTC. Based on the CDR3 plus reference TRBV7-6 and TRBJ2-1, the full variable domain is GAGVSQSPRYKVTKRGQDVALRCDPISGHVSLYWYRQALGQGPEFLTYFNYEAQQDKSGLPNDRFSAERPEGSISTLTIQRTEQRDSAMYRCASSFGTSGPTSSYNEQFFGPGTRLTVL.